This paragraph covers one T cell receptor beta chain sequence. The data belong to a study of blood T cell repertoires in COVID-19. At the level of the study: There were acute and convalescent COVID-19 samples, and they came from the United States, Italy and Spain. The analysed material was cDNA or gDNA that came from T cells, B-cell-depleted T cells, or PBMCs.

In the authors' methods: Using reference gene primer amplification, nucleated cell counts were estimated. Produced via immunoSEQ multiplex PCR; TCRdb's table is partial and in-frame only. D and trimming come from the DNA, and the V and J calls and clone size come from that table. The data show some 150,000 clones, 70% to 90% seen once. CDR1 and CDR2 from the germline V gene are PRHDT and FYEKMQ (reference sequence). Trimming left V 5 bases short and J 7 bases short, with 14 bases between. There are 14 residues in the CDR3. This receptor was identified in a woman between 70 and 85 years old with acute or convalescent COVID-19. The sample consisted of peripheral blood. The chain couples TRBV13 to TRBJ2-2; tentative D call: TRBD1 (6 bases). CDR3 DNA: TGTGCCAGCAGCATCCTACAGGGCAACGGGGAGCTGTTTTTT. This translates into CASSILQGNGELFF.